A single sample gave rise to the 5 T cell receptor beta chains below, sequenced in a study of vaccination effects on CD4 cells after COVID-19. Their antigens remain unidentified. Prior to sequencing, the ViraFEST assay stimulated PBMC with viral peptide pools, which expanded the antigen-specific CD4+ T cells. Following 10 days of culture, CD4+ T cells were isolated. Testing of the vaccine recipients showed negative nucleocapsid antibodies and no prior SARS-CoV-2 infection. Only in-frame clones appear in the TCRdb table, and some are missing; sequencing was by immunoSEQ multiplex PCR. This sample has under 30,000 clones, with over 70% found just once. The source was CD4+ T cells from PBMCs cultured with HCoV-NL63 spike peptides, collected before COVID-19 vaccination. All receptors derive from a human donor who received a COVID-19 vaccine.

Here the CDR3 DNA reads TGCGCCAGCAGAGACCCGGGACAGGGGCGGGGGGAAGCTTTCTTT. This codes for CASRDPGQGRGEAFF. The V gene is TRBV10-2, the J gene TRBJ1-1; 10 bases align to TRBD1. This CDR3 has 15 residues. Germline CDR1 WSHSY, CDR2 SAAADI. J lost 8 bases, V lost 6 bases, and 12 bases had no gene match.

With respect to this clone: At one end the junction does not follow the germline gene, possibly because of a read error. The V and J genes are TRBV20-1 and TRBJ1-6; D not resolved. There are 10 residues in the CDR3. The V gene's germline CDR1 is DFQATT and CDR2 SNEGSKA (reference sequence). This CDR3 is CGFYNSPLHF. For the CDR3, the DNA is TGTGGGTTTTATAATTCACCCCTCCACTTT.

CDR3 DNA: TGTGCCAGCAGCTCAACATTGGGGGGGTCAGGGACCCAGTACTTC. Residues: CASSSTLGGSGTQYF. The chain joins TRBV7-2 to TRBJ2-5; TRBD2 agrees at 7 bases. CDR1 and CDR2 (germline): SGHTA, FQGNSA. The V gene end was trimmed by 4 bases and the J gene end by 7 bases; junction bases not matched to a gene: 12. This CDR3 is built from 15 residues.

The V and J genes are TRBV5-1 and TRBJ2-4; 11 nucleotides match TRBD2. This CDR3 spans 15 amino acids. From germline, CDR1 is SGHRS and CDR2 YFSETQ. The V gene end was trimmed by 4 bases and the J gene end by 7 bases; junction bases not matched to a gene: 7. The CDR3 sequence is CASSVTSGGENIQYF. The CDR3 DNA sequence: TGCGCCAGCAGCGTAACTAGCGGGGGTGAGAACATTCAGTACTTC.

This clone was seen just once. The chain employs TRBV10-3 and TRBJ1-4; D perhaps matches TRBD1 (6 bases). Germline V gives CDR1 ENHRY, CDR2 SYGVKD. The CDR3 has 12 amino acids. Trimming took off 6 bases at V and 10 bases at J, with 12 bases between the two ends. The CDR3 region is CAIREEGGKLFF. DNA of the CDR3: TGTGCCATCAGGGAAGAGGGGGGAAAACTGTTTTTT.